One sample yielded the 23 T cell receptor beta chains listed below, sequenced in a study of cytomegalovirus exposure and HLA in healthy donors (dated by TCRdb to between 2016 and 2019). Receptor libraries were prepared by the immunoSEQ multiplex PCR assay. For the multiplex PCR, a mixture combining 60 forward primers for TCR Vbeta segments and 13 reverse primers for TCR Jbeta segments was used. In its TCRdb copy, this immuneACCESS table keeps in-frame sequences only and misses some clones. Where compared with another copy, unresolved V genes explain less than half of these, and the others have no known cause. This sample is represented by 100,000 to 150,000 clones; roughly 82% of them were singletons. Less than 3.5% of the sample is in the top ten clones. Sequences were obtained from PBMCs. The receptors were sampled from a middle-aged man in good health and CMV-seronegative.

The chain is built from TRBV5-5 and TRBJ2-3; weak D call: TRBD1 (6 bases). The CDR3 length is 15 residues. Trimming left V 3 bases short and J 1 base short, with 12 bases between. In germline, CDR1 is SGHKS, CDR2 YYEKEE (reference sequence). CDR3 amino acids: CASSWGTSGTDTQYF. The CDR3 DNA sequence: TGTGCCAGCAGCTGGGGGACATCGGGCACAGATACGCAGTATTTT.

The V gene is TRBV7-8, the J gene TRBJ2-3; TRBD1 matches 7 bases. The CDR3 has 14 amino acids. Trimming took 7 bases from V and 0 from J; bases not matched to a gene: 4. Germline V gene lookup returns CDR1 SGHVS and CDR2 FQNEAQ. CDR3 region: CASTPTGSTDTQYF. For the CDR3, the DNA is TGTGCCAGCACACCGACAGGGAGCACAGATACGCAGTATTTT.

The chain couples TRBV7-9 to TRBJ2-3, with D possibly matching TRBD2 (6 bases). The CDR3 is 16 residues long. CDR1 and CDR2 from the germline V gene are SEHNR and FQNEAQ (reference sequence). V gave up 5 bases and J gave up 1 base, with 16 bases separating them. For the CDR3, the DNA is TGTGCCAGCAGCCCCACGAGTGGGACTGGCACAGATACGCAGTATTTT. It yields the protein CASSPTSGTGTDTQYF.

The CDR3 protein is CSVGLEMNTGELFF. The CDR3 DNA is TGCAGCGTTGGATTGGAGATGAACACCGGGGAGCTGTTTTTT. This sequence joins TRBV29-1 and TRBJ2-2; D is uncertain. V shed 4 bases and J shed 1 base, with 10 bases lying between them. CDR1 and CDR2 from the germline V gene are SQVTM and ANQGSEA. The CDR3 has 14 residues.

The chain joins TRBV30 to TRBJ2-1, with 9 bases fitting TRBD1. The V gene's germline CDR1 is GTSNPN and CDR2 SVGIG (reference sequence). This CDR3 has 15 residues. V lost 2 bases, J lost 0 bases, and 2 bases stayed unmatched. The CDR3 loop reads CAWSSGQGSYNEQFF. The CDR3 DNA sequence: TGTGCCTGGAGTTCGGGACAGGGCTCCTACAATGAGCAGTTCTTC.

This clone was seen a single time. The chain couples TRBV6-4 to TRBJ2-7; TRBD1 matches at 8 bases. V was clipped by 3 bases and J by 4 bases; unmatched bases: 8. CDR1 MRHNA and CDR2 SNTAGT come from the germline V gene. The length of the CDR3 is 15 residues. As DNA, the CDR3 is TGTGCCAGCAGTGAACGGCCAGGGGGCGCATACGAGCAGTACTTC. Encoded protein: CASSERPGGAYEQYF.

This clone was observed a few times. The chain has TRBV19 and TRBJ1-1; a possible D gene is TRBD1 (5 bases). V was shortened by 4 bases and J by 1 base, with 16 bases between the two germline ends. This CDR3 contains 16 residues. Germline values: CDR1 LNHDA, CDR2 SQIVND (reference sequence). The CDR3 region has the DNA TGTGCCAGTAGTAACCTCCCGGGGACTACGAACACTGAAGCTTTCTTT. It encodes CASSNLPGTTNTEAFF.

The chain has TRBV30 and TRBJ1-5; TRBD1 agrees at 9 bases. After removal of 3 bases from V and 0 bases from J, the junction contained 12 bases not matched to a gene. The CDR3 is 18 amino acids. Germline V gene lookup returns CDR1 GTSNPN and CDR2 SVGIG (reference sequence). CDR3: CAWSRWGQGPVSNQPQHF. In nucleotides, the CDR3 is TGTGCCTGGAGCCGATGGGGACAGGGTCCCGTTAGCAATCAGCCCCAGCATTTT.

The J gene is TRBJ1-6, the V gene TRBV7-9, with TRBD1 matching over 8 bases. From germline, CDR1 is SEHNR and CDR2 FQNEAQ (reference sequence). Trimming took 5 bases from V and 2 from J; bases not matched to a gene: 5. This CDR3 is built from 16 residues. The CDR3, as DNA: TGTGCCAGCAGCCCAGGGGGCAGGGCCTATAATTCACCCCTCCACTTT. It codes for CASSPGGRAYNSPLHF.

The chain recombines TRBV29-1 with TRBJ2-1, with D possibly matching TRBD2 (5 bases). Germline CDR1 and CDR2: SQVTM and ANQGSEA. The CDR3 is made up of 16 amino acids. V was cut by 7 bases and J by 0 bases, with 19 bases left in between. The CDR3 coding sequence is TGCAGCGCAACTTGGACTCGGCGAAGCTCCTACAATGAGCAGTTCTTC. Residues: CSATWTRRSSYNEQFF.

This clone was seen a few times. V usage is TRBV6-6 and J usage is TRBJ1-5; the D gene is possibly TRBD1 (6 bases). CDR1 is MNHNY and CDR2 is SVGAGI in the germline V gene (reference sequence). Trimming shortened V by 6 bases and J by 6 bases, and 12 bases separated the two germline ends. The CDR3 spans 13 residues. The CDR3 bases are TGTGCCAGCAGGGAAACAGGGAGTCAGCCCCAGCATTTT. Encoded protein: CASRETGSQPQHF.

This rearrangement joins TRBV7-2 to TRBJ2-7; D is perhaps TRBD1 (6 bases). CDR1 is SGHTA and CDR2 is FQGNSA in the germline V gene. Trimming removed 4 bases at V and 6 bases at J, with 13 bases between. CDR3 length: 13 amino acids. The CDR3 reads CASSYNRVGEQYF. The CDR3, as DNA: TGTGCCAGCAGCTATAACAGGGTGGGCGAGCAGTACTTC.

The V call is TRBV5-1, the J call TRBJ1-1; 8 bases match TRBD1. Trimming cost V 1 base and J 1 base; bases outside gene matches: 3. Germline CDR1 SGHRS, CDR2 YFSETQ. The CDR3 is 15 amino acids. This CDR3 reads CASSLFGTGNTEAFF. In DNA form, the CDR3 reads TGCGCCAGCAGCTTGTTTGGGACAGGGAACACTGAAGCTTTCTTT.

The chain uses TRBV4-1 and TRBJ1-6, with D uncertain. Germline V CDR1 and CDR2: MGHRA, YSYEKL. This CDR3 has 13 residues. V gave up 1 base and J gave up 10 bases, with 8 bases separating them. CDR3 sequence reads: CASSQVGGSPLHF. In DNA form, the CDR3 reads TGCGCCAGCAGCCAAGTGGGAGGCTCACCCCTCCACTTT.

The rearrangement links TRBV28 to TRBJ2-5, with 12 bases that match TRBD1. With 3 bases clipped from V and 11 bases from J, the junction kept 7 bases outside the gene matches. This CDR3 is 14 amino acids long. Germline-derived CDR1 and CDR2 are MDHEN and SYDVKM. The CDR3 DNA is TGTGCCAGCAGTTTTGGGGACAGGGGGCTTGAGCAGTACTTC. Amino acid sequence: CASSFGDRGLEQYF.

The chain is built from TRBV5-1 and TRBJ1-1, with D perhaps matching TRBD1 (6 bases). Trimming shortened V by 0 bases and J by 0 bases, and 15 bases separated the two germline ends. Germline V gene sequence: CDR1 SGHRS, CDR2 YFSETQ. CDR3 size: 17 residues. The CDR3: CASSLGSPWDMNTEAFF. CDR3 nucleotide sequence: TGCGCCAGCAGCTTGGGGTCACCCTGGGACATGAACACTGAAGCTTTCTTT.

The CDR3: CASSYGTGVEKLFF. The CDR3 nucleotides read TGTGCCAGCAGCTACGGGACAGGGGTCGAAAAACTGTTTTTT. The chain has TRBV7-9 and TRBJ1-4, with 10 nucleotides matching TRBD1. The CDR3 covers 14 residues. CDR1 and CDR2 (germline): SEHNR, FQNEAQ (reference sequence). The J segment lost 8 bases and the V segment lost 4 bases, leaving 4 bases of the junction unmatched.

This clone was counted once. The V call is TRBV30, the J call TRBJ2-5, with D tentatively TRBD2 (5 bases). Germline V CDR1 and CDR2: GTSNPN, SVGIG (reference sequence). CDR3 length equals 12 residues. Trimming left V 0 bases short and J 4 bases short, with 6 bases between. CDR3 coding DNA: TGTGCCTGGAGTGTACTAGGAGAGACCCAGTACTTC. Amino acid sequence: CAWSVLGETQYF.

The chain is built from TRBV4-2 and TRBJ2-1; maybe TRBD1 (5 bases). CDR3 length: 15 residues. V lost 4 bases and J lost 3, with 13 bases in between. Germline CDR1 reads LGHNA; CDR2 reads YNFKEQ. The DNA for the CDR3 is TGTGCCAGCAGCCGAGGCAGGGATTTCTACAATGAGCAGTTCTTC. Its translation is CASSRGRDFYNEQFF.

V usage is TRBV25-1 and J usage is TRBJ2-7; D is unresolved. CDR1 is MGHDK, CDR2 SYGVNS, per germline. The CDR3 runs to 11 residues. The V end was cut by 6 bases, the J end by 2 bases, with 5 bases between. This chain's CDR3 is CASSGAYEQYF. CDR3 DNA: TGTGCCAGCAGCGGAGCCTACGAGCAGTACTTC.

This clone appeared a single time. The chain links TRBV5-5 to TRBJ2-3; TRBD1 matches 8 bases. The V segment lost 4 bases and the J segment 2 bases; nucleotides outside the gene matches: 12. CDR1 is SGHKS and CDR2 is YYEKEE in the germline V gene (reference sequence). There are 17 residues in the CDR3. DNA of the CDR3: TGTGCCAGCAGCCCTCTGCAGGGGGCACCTTCCACAGATACGCAGTATTTT. Translation: CASSPLQGAPSTDTQYF.

The V gene is TRBV27, the J gene TRBJ1-1; D gene ambiguous. Trimming took off 9 bases at V and 2 bases at J, with 19 bases between the two ends. The germline V gene has CDR1 MNHEY and CDR2 SMNVEV (reference sequence). The CDR3 loop spans 15 amino acids. The CDR3 spells CASRPFGQGNTEAFF. CDR3 nucleotide sequence: TGTGCCAGTCGACCCTTTGGGCAAGGTAACACTGAAGCTTTCTTT.

V usage is TRBV19 and J usage is TRBJ2-1, with D perhaps TRBD1 (5 bases). V lost 3 bases and J 1 base, leaving 10 bases between the germline ends. The germline CDR1 and CDR2 sequences are LNHDA and SQIVND (reference sequence). The CDR3 consists of 15 residues. This CDR3 is CASSMDTGSYNEQFF. The CDR3 region has the DNA TGTGCCAGTAGTATGGATACAGGATCCTACAATGAGCAGTTCTTC.